A selection of T cell receptor beta chains follows, all from one sample in a study of PD-L1 blockade in urothelial cancer. Profiled with immunoSEQ multiplex PCR; TCRdb holds only in-frame clones, not every one. The data contain 70,000 to 95,000 clones, roughly 84% of them singletons. Source: PBMCs, taken around atezolizumab (anti-PD-L1) treatment. The source of these receptors is a man in his sixties with urothelial cancer. Each CDR3 is given with its conserved first and last residue. D genes are given only for firm matches. The size entry is marked missing in some rows and otherwise reads once, few, many or a size class.

TRBJ2-1 | TRBV4-1 | once | TRBD2 | TGCGCCAGCAGCCAAGAACTAGCGGGACCCCGTGGTTTCTTC | CASSQELAGPRGFF
TRBJ1-6 | TRBV19 | once | NA | TGTGCCAGTAGTGAGATTCCGGGACTGGGAAATTCACCCCTCCACTTT | CASSEIPGLGNSPLHF
TRBJ1-1 | TRBV29-1 | few | NA | TGCAGCGTTAGGACGCAGGGTAACACTGAAGCTTTCTTT | CSVRTQGNTEAFF
TRBJ1-2 | TRBV5-4 | NA | NA | TGTGCCAGCAGCTTGGCGCAGGGTGTGAATGGCTACACCTTC | CASSLAQGVNGYTF
TRBJ2-2 | TRBV2 | NA | NA | TGTGCCAGCATGAGGGAACAGAACACCGGGGAGCTGTTTTTT | CASMREQNTGELFF
TRBJ2-7 | TRBV7-3 | NA | NA | TGTGCCAGCAGCTCGACTTATAACCCCTACGAGCAGTACTTC | CASSSTYNPYEQYF
TRBJ1-2 | TRBV5-4 | few | TRBD1 | TGTGCCAGCAGCTTCGGACAGGGTGACGGCTACACCTTC | CASSFGQGDGYTF
TRBJ2-1 | TRBV6-5 | NA | TRBD1 | TGTGCCAGCATTACGCCACAGGGGTCGGTTGAGCAGTTCTTC | CASITPQGSVEQFF
TRBJ2-3 | TRBV19 | NA | NA | TGTGCCAGTAGTATAGGGGGGGGCCAGACAGATACGCAGTATTTT | CASSIGGGQTDTQYF
TRBJ2-5 | TRBV7-8 | NA | TRBD1 | TGTGCCAGCAGCCCTAGGAGGGACAGGGGGCCAGAGACCCAGTACTTC | CASSPRRDRGPETQYF
TRBJ2-7 | TRBV7-2 | NA | NA | TGTGCCAGCAGCGGGGGGGGCGGCAGCTCCTACGAGCAGTACTTC | CASSGGGGSSYEQYF
TRBJ2-7 | TRBV30 | NA | NA | TGTGCCTGGAGCTCTGGGGGGAGCTCCTACGAGCAGTACTTC | CAWSSGGSSYEQYF
TRBJ1-2 | TRBV18 | NA | NA | TGTGCCAGCTCAGCGGGACTCGGGGATGGCTACACCTTC | CASSAGLGDGYTF
TRBJ1-1 | TRBV6-1 | NA | NA | TGTGCCAGCAGTTCAGTAGCGGCGGGGAACACTGAAGCTTTCTTT | CASSSVAAGNTEAFF
TRBJ1-2 | TRBV7-9 | NA | NA | TGTGCCAGCAGCTTAGATTACGCAGGGTCGCCCACCTTC | CASSLDYAGSPTF
TRBJ2-5 | TRBV7-3 | NA | NA | TGTGCCAGCAGCTTAAGACATGGAGAGACCCAGTACTTC | CASSLRHGETQYF
TRBJ2-7 | TRBV7-2 | NA | TRBD2 | TGTGCCAGCAGCTTAGTTCTAGCGGAGGCCTACGAGCAGTACTTC | CASSLVLAEAYEQYF
TRBJ2-3 | TRBV7-2 | NA | TRBD2 | TGTGCCAGCAGAGAAGGACTAGTTGTGGATACGCAGTATTTT | CASREGLVVDTQYF
TRBJ2-7 | TRBV6-1 | NA | TRBD1 | TGTGCCAGCATTATCGGACAGGTGAGCTCCTACGAGCAGTACTTC | CASIIGQVSSYEQYF
TRBJ1-2 | TRBV25-1 | NA | TRBD1 | TGTGCCAGCAGTGTAGGACAGGGCCTAGGGAACTATGGCTACACCTTC | CASSVGQGLGNYGYTF
TRBJ2-4 | TRBV7-7 | NA | TRBD1 | TGTGCCAGCAGCGCGGGACAGGGAGGCATTCAGTACTTC | CASSAGQGGIQYF
TRBJ1-2 | TRBV6-1 | NA | TRBD1 | TGTGCCAGCAGTCCGAACTTGACAGGGGGTTACACCTTC | CASSPNLTGGYTF
TRBJ2-5 | TRBV6-1 | NA | NA | TGTGCCAGCAGTGGGATATGGGGAGACCAAGAGACCCAGTACTTC | CASSGIWGDQETQYF
TRBJ1-4 | TRBV14 | NA | NA | TGTGCCAGCAGCCCGACAGGAGGCGCAACTAATGAAAAACTGTTTTTT | CASSPTGGATNEKLFF
TRBJ2-5 | TRBV10-3 | few | NA | TGTGCCATCGGTGCGGGAGAGACCCAGTACTTC | CAIGAGETQYF
TRBJ2-1 | TRBV7-9 | NA | TRBD2 | TGTGCCAGCAGCTTAGGCTCTAGCGGCGGGTACAATGAGCAGTTCTTC | CASSLGSSGGYNEQFF
TRBJ1-1 | TRBV29-1 | NA | NA | TGCAGCGTTGATTTCGGGAGGAACACTGAAGCTTTCTTT | CSVDFGRNTEAFF
TRBJ2-2 | TRBV6-5 | NA | TRBD1 | TGTGCCAGCAGGCGGGACAGGGACACCGGGGAGCTGTTTTTT | CASRRDRDTGELFF
TRBJ2-7 | TRBV5-8 | once | NA | TGTGCCAGCAGCTTGGGGGCCAACTCCTACGAGCAGTACTTC | CASSLGANSYEQYF
TRBJ2-5 | TRBV10-3 | NA | TRBD1 | TGTGCCATCAGTGACCCCTCAGGGGGCCAAGAGACCCAGTACTTC | CAISDPSGGQETQYF
TRBJ2-3 | TRBV11-3 | NA | TRBD2 | TGTGCCAGCAGCTTGGGAACTAGCGGGGGTACAACAGATACGCAGTATTTT | CASSLGTSGGTTDTQYF
TRBJ2-2 | TRBV19 | few | TRBD1 | TGTGCCACACGGGACAGAGCTAACACCGGGGAGCTGTTTTTT | CATRDRANTGELFF